The T cell receptor (beta chain) described here comes from a study of blood T cell repertoires in COVID-19. In the study overall: The origin of the acute and convalescent COVID-19 samples was the United States, Italy and Spain. T cells, B-cell-depleted T cells, or PBMCs provided the cDNA or gDNA that served as material.

Original analysis: Reference gene primer amplification in the assay estimated nucleated cell counts. TCRdb's table, derived via immunoSEQ multiplex PCR, lists solely in-frame clones and lacks some. V and J calls and clone size are given by that table; D and trimming were obtained from the DNA. The sample shows approximately 170,000 clones, 70% to 85% of them seen only once. CDR1 is ENHRY, CDR2 SYGVKD, per germline. This CDR3 spans 13 amino acids. Trimming pared 2 bases from V and 4 bases from J, leaving 8 bases between. Seattle's cohort entered during active infection and was followed longitudinally. This TCR came from an elderly man with COVID-19, enrolled during active disease. Sequencing was performed on peripheral blood. This rearrangement joins TRBV10-3 to TRBJ1-2, with TRBD1 as a possible D gene (6 bases). CDR3 DNA: TGTGCCATCAGTGAGCCGGACAGCTATGGCTACACCTTC. Translated: CAISEPDSYGYTF.